A single sample is the source of the 6 T cell receptor beta chains below, sequenced in a study of OX40 agonist ivuxolimab in advanced cancers. The protocol was immunoSEQ multiplex PCR, while the TCRdb copy is restricted to in-frame clones and leaves out a portion. The profile shows fewer than 65,000 clones, about 83% of them singletons. Sequenced material: CD4+ or CD8+ T cells sorted from blood, taken in a trial of the OX40 agonist ivuxolimab. These receptors originate from an adult with an advanced solid tumor such as melanoma, head and neck, liver or kidney cancer.

The rearrangement uses TRBV28 and TRBJ1-2; unclear D gene. CDR3 size: 12 residues. With 2 bases removed from V and 2 bases from J, the gap between germline ends came to 3 bases. Germline V CDR1 and CDR2: MDHEN, SYDVKM. The CDR3 protein is CASSLLNYGYTF. CDR3 coding DNA: TGTGCCAGCAGTTTACTGAACTATGGCTACACCTTC.

The chain combines TRBV5-4 with TRBJ2-1, with D possibly matching TRBD2 (5 bases). The CDR3 contains 14 residues. CDR1 is SGHNT, CDR2 YYREEE, per germline (reference sequence). V lost 5 bases, J lost 6 bases, and 15 bases lay in between. The CDR3 sequence: CASRDRGSGNEQFF. CDR3 sequence (DNA): TGTGCCAGCAGGGACCGAGGGAGCGGCAATGAGCAGTTCTTC. Full variable domain (missing parts from reference TRBV5-4 and TRBJ2-1): ETGVTQSPTHLIKTRGQQVTLRCSSQSGHNTVSWYQQALGQGPQFIFQYYREEENGRGNFPPRFSGLQFPNYSSELNVNALELDDSALYLCASRDRGSGNEQFFGPGTRLTVL.

This chain uses TRBV7-9 with TRBJ2-7, with 10 bases matching TRBD1. This CDR3 spans 14 amino acids. With V trimmed by 3 bases and J by 5 bases, 4 bases remained unmatched. Germline lookup yields CDR1 SEHNR and CDR2 FQNEAQ (reference sequence). CDR3 sequence (DNA): TGTGCCAGCAGCTTGGGACAGGGGTTCCACGAGCAGTACTTC. Protein product: CASSLGQGFHEQYF.

This clone occurred a few times. The CDR3 region is CASSPGHSNQPQHF. In DNA, the CDR3 is TGTGCCAGCAGCCCGGGACACAGCAATCAGCCCCAGCATTTT. The rearrangement uses TRBV7-9 and TRBJ1-5, with D perhaps TRBD1 (6 bases). The CDR3 covers 14 residues. Trimming left V 5 bases short and J 1 base short, with 9 bases between. In germline, CDR1 is SEHNR, CDR2 FQNEAQ (reference sequence).

The chain links TRBV27 to TRBJ2-5; 11 positions agree with TRBD2. Per the germline V gene, CDR1 is MNHEY and CDR2 is SMNVEV (reference sequence). V was pared by 8 bases and J by 5 bases, with 7 bases of the junction left unmatched. The CDR3 consists of 14 residues. The CDR3 DNA follows: TGTGCCAGCCGGGTAGCGGGAGGGAAGGAGACCCAGTACTTC. As protein: CASRVAGGKETQYF.

This clone was found a few times. The chain has TRBV6-5 and TRBJ1-2; D is unresolved. The CDR3 length is 13 residues. The germline V gene encodes CDR1 MNHEY and CDR2 SVGAGI. The germline V and J ends were trimmed by 5 bases and 2 bases, with 9 bases remaining between them. The DNA of the CDR3 is TGTGCCAGCAGTCAGGACGGGAACTATGGCTACACCTTC. Translation: CASSQDGNYGYTF.